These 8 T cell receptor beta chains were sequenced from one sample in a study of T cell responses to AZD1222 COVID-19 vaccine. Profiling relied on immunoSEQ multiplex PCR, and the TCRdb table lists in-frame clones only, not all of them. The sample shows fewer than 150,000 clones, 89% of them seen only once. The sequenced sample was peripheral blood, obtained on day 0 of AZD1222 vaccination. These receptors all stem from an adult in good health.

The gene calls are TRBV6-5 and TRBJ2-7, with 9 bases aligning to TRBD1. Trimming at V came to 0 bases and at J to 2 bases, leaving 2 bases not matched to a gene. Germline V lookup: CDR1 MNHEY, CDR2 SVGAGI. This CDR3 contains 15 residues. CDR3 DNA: TGTGCCAGCAGTTACTCGGACAGGGGCCCCTACGAGCAGTACTTC. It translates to CASSYSDRGPYEQYF.

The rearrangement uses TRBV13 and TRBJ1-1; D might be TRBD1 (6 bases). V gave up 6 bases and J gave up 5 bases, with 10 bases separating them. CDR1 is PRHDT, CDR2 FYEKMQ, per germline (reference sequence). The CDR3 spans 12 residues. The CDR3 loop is CASRYTGTEAFF. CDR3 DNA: TGTGCCAGCAGATATACAGGGACTGAAGCTTTCTTT.

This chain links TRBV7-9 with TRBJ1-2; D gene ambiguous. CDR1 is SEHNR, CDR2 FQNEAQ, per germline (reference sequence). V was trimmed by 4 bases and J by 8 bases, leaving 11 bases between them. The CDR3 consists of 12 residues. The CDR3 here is CASSSVTGGYTF. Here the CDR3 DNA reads TGTGCCAGCAGCTCGGTGACCGGGGGCTACACCTTC.

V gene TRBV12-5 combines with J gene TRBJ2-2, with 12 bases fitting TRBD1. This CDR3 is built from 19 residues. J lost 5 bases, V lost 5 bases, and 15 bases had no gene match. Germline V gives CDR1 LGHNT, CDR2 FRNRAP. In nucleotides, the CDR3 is TGTGCTAGTGGTACCCGGGACAGGGGGCTTCCCTTCAGAACCGGGGAGCTGTTTTTT. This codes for CASGTRDRGLPFRTGELFF.

CDR3 sequence reads: CASSQEVLAGVTDTQYF. CDR3 DNA sequence: TGTGCCAGCAGCCAAGAGGTACTAGCGGGAGTCACAGATACGCAGTATTTT. The chain is built from TRBV3-1 (or the pseudogene TRBV3-2) and TRBJ2-3; 11 bases line up with TRBD2. Germline V gene lookup returns CDR1 LGHDT and CDR2 YNNKEL (reference sequence). The ends lost 0 bases at V and 2 bases at J; junction bases unmatched: 4. This CDR3 region has 17 residues.

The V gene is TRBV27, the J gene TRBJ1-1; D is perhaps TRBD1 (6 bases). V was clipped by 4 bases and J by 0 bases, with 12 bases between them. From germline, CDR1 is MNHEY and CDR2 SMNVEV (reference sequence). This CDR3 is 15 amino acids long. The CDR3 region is CASSYGGQMNTEAFF. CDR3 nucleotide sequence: TGTGCCAGCAGTTATGGAGGACAGATGAACACTGAAGCTTTCTTT.

CDR3 nucleotide sequence: TGTGCCACCAGCTCGATTGGGGGGGCCGGCTACACCTTC. This encodes CATSSIGGAGYTF. The rearrangement links TRBV15 to TRBJ1-2, with a weak D call TRBD1 (6 bases). Germline V gene data show CDR1 as LNHNV and CDR2 as YYDKDF (reference sequence). The V and J ends lost 5 bases and 8 bases respectively, with 15 bases between them. This CDR3 comprises 13 residues. Full variable domain (remainder filled in from reference TRBV15 and TRBJ1-2): DAMVIQNPRYQVTQFGKPVTLSCSQTLNHNVMYWYQQKSSQAPKLLFHYYDKDFNNEADTPDNFQSRRPNTSFCFLDIRSPGLGDTAMYLCATSSIGGAGYTFGSGTRLTVV.

The CDR3 DNA is TGTGCCAGCAGAGGGACCCGAAAGGGCGGGGAGCTGTTTTTT. This sequence encodes CASRGTRKGGELFF. The chain recombines TRBV27 with TRBJ2-2; D tentatively reads TRBD1 or TRBD2 (5 bases each). Deletions cut 6 bases from V and 7 bases from J, with 15 bases between. CDR1 is MNHEY and CDR2 is SMNVEV in the germline V gene (reference sequence). The CDR3 length is 14 residues.